The 25 T cell receptor beta chains given below trace back to one sample, sequenced in a study of response to subunit inactivated influenza vaccine. TCRdb analysed the RT-PCR reads with MiXCR anew, one entry per CDR3 protein. This sample has some 800,000 distinct CDR3 sequences; 20% to 25% occur once, and the top ten carry about 9.4%. This sample comprised PBMCs from blood, obtained around 5 days after vaccination. All receptors come from a man aged 45-65 years who received an inactivated influenza vaccine.

This clonotype was detected a few times. The V call is TRBV20-1, the J call TRBJ1-3; D unresolved. V dropped 0 bases and J dropped 2 bases, with 11 bases sitting between them. The length of the CDR3 is 15 residues. Per the germline V gene, CDR1 is DFQATT and CDR2 is SNEGSKA (reference sequence). CDR3 in amino acids: CSARDLREAGNTIYF. CDR3 sequence (DNA): TGCAGTGCTAGAGATCTCCGGGAGGCTGGAAACACCATATATTTT.

This clonotype was observed a handful of times. The V and J genes are TRBV6-6 and TRBJ1-6; 7 bases agree with TRBD1. V trimming: 6 bases; J trimming: 10 bases; junction bases outside the gene matches: 3. Germline CDR1 and CDR2: MNHNY and SVGAGI (reference sequence). The CDR3 is 12 amino acids. CDR3 protein: CASRGQLSPLHF. DNA of the CDR3: TGTGCCAGCAGGGGACAGCTATCACCCCTCCACTTT.

The chain joins TRBV20-1 to TRBJ2-1; no clear D gene. From germline, CDR1 is DFQATT and CDR2 SNEGSKA (reference sequence). CDR3 length equals 11 residues. The germline V and J ends were trimmed by 4 bases and 8 bases, with 9 bases remaining between them. The CDR3 protein is CSAIGKYEQFF. CDR3 nucleotide sequence: TGCAGTGCTATTGGGAAATATGAGCAGTTCTTC.

This clonotype has more than one count but fewer than ten. V usage is TRBV6-1 and J usage is TRBJ1-5, with a possible D match to TRBD1 (6 bases). V lost 9 bases, J lost 0 bases, and 24 bases lay in between. This CDR3 region has 18 residues. Germline CDR1 and CDR2: MNHNS and SASEGT. The CDR3 nucleotides are TGTGCCAGAGGACCTGTCACACAGGGACAATATAGCAATCAGCCCCAGCATTTT. Protein product: CARGPVTQGQYSNQPQHF.

This rearrangement joins TRBV5-1 to TRBJ2-5; D may be TRBD1 (6 bases). The CDR3 loop spans 14 amino acids. Germline CDR1 reads SGHRS; CDR2 reads YFSETQ. Trimming took 0 bases from V and 5 from J, leaving 11 bases between them. CDR3 nucleotides: TGCGCCAGCAGCTTGGACAGGGTGAAGGAGACCCAGTACTTC. It specifies CASSLDRVKETQYF.

The chain has TRBV24-1 and TRBJ2-1; 12 bases fit TRBD1. The CDR3 has 17 residues. Trimming cost V 2 bases and J 8 bases; bases outside gene matches: 9. CDR1 and CDR2 (germline): KGHDR, SFDVKD. CDR3 sequence (DNA): TGTGCCACCAGTGATTGGGATAGCGGGACAGGGGGCGATGAGCAGTTCTTC. Residues: CATSDWDSGTGGDEQFF.

This clonotype was detected a few times. The V gene is TRBV12-3 or TRBV12-4, the J gene TRBJ2-2; D is perhaps TRBD1 (6 bases). This CDR3 spans 15 amino acids. Trimming shortened V by 6 bases and J by 2 bases, and 13 bases separated the two germline ends. The CDR3: CASRKRQDNTGELFF. DNA for the CDR3: TGTGCCAGCAGGAAACGACAGGATAACACCGGGGAGCTGTTTTTT.

The J gene is TRBJ2-2, the V gene TRBV30, with 7 bases fitting TRBD1. This CDR3 spans 13 amino acids. Germline V gene sequence: CDR1 GTSNPN, CDR2 SVGIG (reference sequence). V was pared by 4 bases and J by 3 bases, with 2 bases of the junction left unmatched. This CDR3 is CAWMGQHTGELFF. CDR3 sequence (DNA): TGTGCCTGGATGGGACAGCACACCGGGGAGCTGTTTTTT.

This clonotype was observed a few times. The chain uses TRBV7-8 and TRBJ2-5; D is tentatively TRBD1 or TRBD2 (5 bases each). Germline CDR1 is SGHVS and CDR2 is FQNEAQ. Trimming pared 10 bases from V and 1 base from J, leaving 10 bases between. This CDR3 has 12 residues. The CDR3 reads CATGRSQETQYF. CDR3 DNA sequence: TGTGCCACGGGGCGGAGCCAAGAGACCCAGTACTTC. The full variable domain, rest sourced from reference TRBV7-8 and TRBJ2-5, is GAGVSQSPRYKVAKRGQDVALRCDPISGHVSLFWYQQALGQGPEFLTYFQNEAQLDKSGLPSDRFFAERPEGSVSTLKIQRTQQEDSAVYLCATGRSQETQYFGPGTRLLVL.

This clonotype was observed a handful of times. J is TRBJ1-2 and V is TRBV20-1; D gene uncertain. From germline, CDR1 is DFQATT and CDR2 SNEGSKA (reference sequence). The length of the CDR3 is 16 residues. V lost 6 bases, J lost 4 bases, and 24 bases lay in between. The CDR3: CSAPKLVEETSYGYTF. Here the CDR3 DNA reads TGCAGTGCACCCAAACTAGTGGAGGAGACCTCCTATGGCTACACCTTC.

The rearrangement links TRBV5-6 to TRBJ2-5, with D unresolved. The germline V and J ends were trimmed by 4 bases and 2 bases, with 12 bases remaining between them. There are 14 residues in the CDR3. The germline V gene has CDR1 SGHDT and CDR2 YYEEEE. The CDR3, as DNA: TGTGCCAGCAGCGCCACAGCCGGTCAAGAGACCCAGTACTTC. Translation: CASSATAGQETQYF.

V and J are TRBV13 and TRBJ2-7, with D uncertain. V was cut by 5 bases and J by 7 bases, with 18 bases left in between. This CDR3 contains 14 residues. Germline loops: CDR1 PRHDT, CDR2 FYEKMQ (reference sequence). CDR3 residues: CASSPPSWVGEQYF. The DNA of the CDR3 is TGTGCCAGCAGCCCACCCAGTTGGGTCGGAGAGCAGTACTTC.

This clonotype was counted many times. The rearrangement joins TRBV5-5 to TRBJ2-7; D is unclear. V lost 3 bases and J lost 2, with 15 bases in between. Germline-derived CDR1 and CDR2 are SGHKS and YYEKEE (reference sequence). The CDR3 length is 15 residues. The CDR3 spells CASSSKLPPTYEQYF. The DNA for the CDR3 is TGTGCCAGCAGCTCAAAACTACCCCCTACCTACGAGCAGTACTTC.

This clonotype was found many times. This rearrangement joins TRBV7-8 to TRBJ2-5, with 8 bases that match TRBD1. Germline CDR1 and CDR2: SGHVS and FQNEAQ. This CDR3 contains 15 residues. Trimming cost V 4 bases and J 7 bases; bases outside gene matches: 11. The DNA for the CDR3 is TGTGCCAGCAGCTCTATACTACAGGGGGGTGCGACCCAGTACTTC. Protein product: CASSSILQGGATQYF.

The gene calls are TRBV7-3 and TRBJ2-1; D not certain. V gave up 2 bases and J gave up 9 bases, with 11 bases separating them. The CDR3 has 13 amino acids. The V gene's germline CDR1 is SGHTA and CDR2 FQGTGA. DNA for the CDR3: TGTGCCAGCAGCTTAGCTCCCCAATTTGAGCAGTTCTTC. Amino acids: CASSLAPQFEQFF.

The V call is TRBV6-1, the J call TRBJ2-5; 9 nucleotides match TRBD1. Germline loops: CDR1 MNHNS, CDR2 SASEGT. V shed 2 bases, J shed 6 bases, and the junction held 7 bases outside the gene matches. The CDR3 loop spans 15 amino acids. CDR3 loop: CASSETGTGSKTQYF. CDR3 nucleotides: TGTGCCAGCAGTGAAACCGGGACAGGGTCAAAGACCCAGTACTTC.

This clonotype was counted between two and nine times. J is TRBJ2-1 and V is TRBV18; perhaps TRBD2 as D (6 bases). CDR3 size: 14 residues. CDR1 is KGHSH and CDR2 is LQKENI in the germline V gene. V lost 1 base and J 2 bases, leaving 6 bases between the germline ends. CDR3 coding DNA: TGTGCCAGCTCACCACTAGCGGCCTACAATGAGCAGTTCTTC. Translated: CASSPLAAYNEQFF.

This clonotype was observed many times. V is TRBV7-8 and J is TRBJ2-2; 8 bases are shared with TRBD2. The CDR3 extends over 15 amino acids. CDR1 and CDR2 from the germline V gene are SGHVS and FQNEAQ. The J segment lost 6 bases and the V segment lost 5 bases, leaving 8 bases of the junction unmatched. As DNA, the CDR3 is TGTGCCAGCAGCCCACGGGGGGGCAGGGCCGGGGAGCTGTTTTTT. The encoded protein is CASSPRGGRAGELFF.

In this sample, this clonotype turned up once. The chain couples TRBV15 to TRBJ2-5, with 10 bases identical to TRBD1. CDR3 size: 15 residues. V dropped 1 base and J dropped 4; count of bases not matched to a gene: 3. Germline V gene data show CDR1 as LNHNV and CDR2 as YYDKDF (reference sequence). CDR3 protein: CATSRGQGAGETQYF. The CDR3 bases are TGTGCCACCAGCAGAGGACAGGGGGCGGGAGAGACCCAGTACTTC.

The chain recombines TRBV6-1 with TRBJ2-1; no firm D call. Germline V gene lookup returns CDR1 MNHNS and CDR2 SASEGT. The V gene lost 2 bases and the J gene lost 8 bases, with 13 bases spanning the gap. The CDR3 extends over 14 amino acids. The CDR3 here is CASSEQSGPYEQFF. The CDR3 DNA is TGTGCCAGCAGTGAACAGTCCGGGCCCTATGAGCAGTTCTTC.

V and J are TRBV7-3 and TRBJ2-3; TRBD1 is a possible D gene (5 bases). CDR1 is SGHTA and CDR2 is FQGTGA in the germline V gene. The V gene lost 5 bases and the J gene lost 12 bases, with 15 bases spanning the gap. The CDR3 loop spans 12 amino acids. CDR3 in amino acids: CASSGAGLPQYF. CDR3 nucleotides: TGTGCCAGCAGCGGGGCTGGGCTCCCTCAGTATTTT.

The V gene is TRBV7-2, the J gene TRBJ1-5; maybe TRBD1 (5 bases). The V gene's germline CDR1 is SGHTA and CDR2 FQGNSA. V lost 6 bases and J 0 bases, leaving 9 bases between the germline ends. The CDR3 totals 14 residues. CDR3 sequence reads: CASSGQVSNQPQHF. CDR3 DNA sequence: TGTGCCAGCAGTGGACAAGTTAGCAATCAGCCCCAGCATTTT.

This clonotype was counted between two and nine times. CDR3 sequence reads: CSFTEAGVYEQYF. The CDR3 DNA reads as TGCAGTTTCACTGAGGCGGGAGTCTACGAGCAGTACTTC. This chain links TRBV20-1 with TRBJ2-7, with 7 bases identical to TRBD2. The CDR3 length is 13 residues. Germline CDR1 DFQATT, CDR2 SNEGSKA (reference sequence). Trimming took 8 bases from V and 3 from J; bases not matched to a gene: 10.

This clonotype has more than one count but fewer than ten. The V and J genes are TRBV6-2 or TRBV6-3 and TRBJ1-2, with D tentatively TRBD1 (6 bases). Germline loops: CDR1 MNHEY, CDR2 SVGEGT. CDR3 length: 12 amino acids. V shed 6 bases and J shed 6 bases, with 11 bases lying between them. The CDR3 DNA sequence: TGTGCCAGCAGACCCTACAGGGATGGCTACACCTTC. Protein product: CASRPYRDGYTF.

The V and J genes are TRBV12-3 or TRBV12-4 and TRBJ2-6; 8 nucleotides line up with TRBD2. V lost 8 bases to trimming and J lost 4 bases; unmatched junction nucleotides: 13. This CDR3 has 17 amino acids. DNA of the CDR3: TGTGCCAGCCGATTCTCGGGACTAGTGGGGGGGGCCAACGTCCTGACTTTC. It specifies CASRFSGLVGGANVLTF.